Each of the 5 T cell receptor beta chains below was sequenced from the same sample in a study of graft-versus-host responses after intestinal transplantation. Some clones are missing from TCRdb's copy, which holds only in-frame ones; the method was immunoSEQ multiplex PCR. The sample lists about 120,000 clones; 90% were seen once. No cognate antigen is known for these TCRs. The sequenced sample was unstimulated CD4+ T cells sorted from spleen or lymph node cells, obtained before intestinal transplant. The receptor source for this set is a human donor who received an intestinal transplant.

The CDR3 sequence is CASSIDPGQEKLFF. The CDR3 DNA sequence: TGCGCCAGCAGCATTGACCCGGGACAAGAAAAACTGTTTTTT. This sequence joins TRBV5-1 and TRBJ1-4, with D possibly matching TRBD1 (6 bases). Looked up from germline, CDR1 is SGHRS and CDR2 is YFSETQ. Trimming shortened V by 4 bases and J by 8 bases, and 15 bases separated the two germline ends. This CDR3 has 14 amino acids.

V usage is TRBV6-6 and J usage is TRBJ2-7, with 12 bases that match TRBD2. This CDR3 has 16 amino acids. V lost 5 bases to trimming and J lost 0 bases; unmatched junction nucleotides: 5. The germline V gene has CDR1 MNHNY and CDR2 SVGAGI (reference sequence). The CDR3 is CASSPGLAGRSYEQYF. CDR3 in DNA: TGTGCCAGCAGTCCGGGACTAGCGGGCCGCTCCTACGAGCAGTACTTC.

The V and J genes are TRBV18 and TRBJ1-1; 7 nucleotides align to TRBD1. CDR1 KGHSH and CDR2 LQKENI come from the germline V gene. The trim removed 2 bases at V and 2 bases at J, leaving 8 bases unmatched. The CDR3 is 16 residues long. DNA of the CDR3: TGTGCCAGCTCACCAGGGGCCGGGACAGCAAACACTGAAGCTTTCTTT. This encodes CASSPGAGTANTEAFF.

The V and J genes are TRBV28 and TRBJ2-7; 8 nucleotides agree with TRBD1. The CDR3 runs 13 residues. Germline V CDR1 and CDR2: MDHEN, SYDVKM. The V segment lost 6 bases and the J segment 2 bases; nucleotides outside the gene matches: 3. The CDR3: CASRGTGPYEQYF. For the CDR3, the DNA is TGTGCCAGCAGGGGGACAGGCCCCTACGAGCAGTACTTC. The complete variable domain, with remaining parts taken from reference TRBV28 and TRBJ2-7, reads DVKVTQSSRYLVKRTGEKVFLECVQDMDHENMFWYRQDPGLGLRLIYFSYDVKMKEKGDIPEGYSVSREKKERFSLILESASTNQTSMYLCASRGTGPYEQYFGPGTRLTVT.

The chain is built from TRBV15 and TRBJ1-3, with a possible D match to TRBD1 (5 bases). With 4 bases removed from V and 2 bases from J, the gap between germline ends came to 12 bases. CDR3 length equals 15 residues. CDR1 and CDR2 from the germline V gene are LNHNV and YYDKDF (reference sequence). The DNA for the CDR3 is TGTGCCACCAGCATGGGGGGGACGGCTGGAAACACCATATATTTT. The encoded protein is CATSMGGTAGNTIYF.